These 15 T cell receptor beta chains share one sample of origin, sequenced in a study of early T cells in non-severe SARS-CoV-2 infection. TCRdb re-called the 5' RACE reads with MiXCR, one entry per CDR3 protein. The table lists about 35,000 distinct CDR3 sequences, around 5.7% of them singletons. Material: whole blood. Receptor source: an adult who was a healthcare worker with PCR-confirmed SARS-CoV-2 infection or an uninfected control (not recorded which).

This clonotype showed up many times. The V call is TRBV5-1, the J call TRBJ2-7, with 7 bases lining up with TRBD1. CDR3 length: 14 residues. Trimming at V came to 2 bases and at J to 3 bases, leaving 5 bases not matched to a gene. Germline V gene data show CDR1 as SGHRS and CDR2 as YFSETQ. In DNA form, the CDR3 reads TGCGCCAGCAGCTTAAGGGACAGAAGCTACGAGCAGTACTTC. Residues: CASSLRDRSYEQYF.

This clonotype has a handful of counts. This sequence joins TRBV27 and TRBJ1-1; the match to TRBD1 covers 8 bases. J gave up 10 bases and V 3 bases, and 10 bases lay outside the gene matches. The CDR3 extends over 14 amino acids. Per the germline V gene, CDR1 is MNHEY and CDR2 is SMNVEV (reference sequence). For the CDR3, the DNA is TGTGCCAGCAGTTTCCCGGGACAGGATGGGGTAGCTTTCTTT. Its protein product is CASSFPGQDGVAFF.

This clonotype was counted at least ten times. The chain links TRBV28 to TRBJ2-5, with no clear D. Germline V lookup: CDR1 MDHEN, CDR2 SYDVKM. The V end lost 6 bases, the J end lost 7 bases, and 12 bases lay between the germline ends. CDR3 size: 12 residues. CDR3 DNA sequence: TGTGCCAGCAGAAGGACGGGTTTGACCCAGTACTTC. Its protein product is CASRRTGLTQYF.

This clonotype was recorded many times. V gene TRBV7-9 combines with J gene TRBJ2-7; 9 bases agree with TRBD2. CDR1 and CDR2 (germline): SEHNR, FQNEAQ (reference sequence). The J segment lost 3 bases and the V segment lost 1 base, leaving 4 bases of the junction unmatched. This CDR3 is built from 15 residues. CDR3 sequence (DNA): TGTGCCAGCAGCTTAGGAACGACTAGCGGCTACGAGCAGTACTTC. Its protein product is CASSLGTTSGYEQYF.

The gene calls are TRBV4-2 and TRBJ2-7; 13 positions agree with TRBD2. CDR1 and CDR2 (germline): LGHNA, YNFKEQ. V gave up 4 bases and J gave up 6 bases; unmatched junction bases: 9. The CDR3 loop spans 16 amino acids. CDR3 in amino acids: CASSLRLAGGTSEQYF. The CDR3 DNA sequence: TGTGCCAGCAGCCTCCGACTAGCGGGAGGTACATCCGAGCAGTACTTC.

The V call is TRBV5-8, the J call TRBJ1-3; D ambiguous. Germline V lookup: CDR1 SGHTS, CDR2 YDEGEE. CDR3 length: 14 amino acids. Trimming removed 3 bases from V and 4 bases from J, with 11 bases in between. CDR3 nucleotide sequence: TGTGCCAGCAGCTCACTATCCTTAGGAAACACCATATATTTT. Its translation: CASSSLSLGNTIYF.

This clonotype was seen many times. The chain joins TRBV28 to TRBJ2-1, with 7 bases matching TRBD2. With V trimmed by 7 bases and J by 7 bases, 16 bases remained unmatched. CDR1 MDHEN and CDR2 SYDVKM come from the germline V gene. This CDR3 comprises 16 residues. For the CDR3, the DNA is TGTGCCAGCATCCTAACCCGCCTAGCGGACGGAAATGAGCAGTTCTTC. Translation: CASILTRLADGNEQFF.

This clonotype was recorded at least ten times. V is TRBV6-5 and J is TRBJ2-4, with TRBD2 as a possible D gene (6 bases). Germline V CDR1 and CDR2: MNHEY, SVGAGI. Trimming left V 2 bases short and J 9 bases short, with 8 bases between. This CDR3 is built from 12 residues. CDR3 nucleotides: TGTGCCAGCAGTTACATCGGGGGCATTCAGTACTTC. It translates to CASSYIGGIQYF.

This clonotype was observed a handful of times. The chain has TRBV7-3 and TRBJ2-2; 8 bases line up with TRBD2. The CDR3 loop spans 15 amino acids. In germline, CDR1 is SGHTA, CDR2 FQGTGA. V lost 5 bases and J lost 5; bases outside the gene matches: 7. CDR3 loop: CASSTGTRGTGELFF. CDR3 nucleotides: TGTGCCAGCAGCACCGGGACTAGGGGGACCGGGGAGCTGTTTTTT.

This clonotype was recorded many times. The rearrangement links TRBV5-1 to TRBJ2-1; no definite D call. The germline V gene has CDR1 SGHRS and CDR2 YFSETQ. The CDR3 sequence is 11 residues long. Trimming left V 0 bases short and J 9 bases short, with 4 bases between. The CDR3 bases are TGCGCCAGCAGCTTGGCGGTTGAGCAGTTCTTC. It translates to CASSLAVEQFF.

V gene TRBV2 combines with J gene TRBJ2-2; 10 bases align to TRBD2. Looked up from germline, CDR1 is SNHLY and CDR2 is FYNNEI. The CDR3 is made up of 14 amino acids. The V and J ends lost 7 bases and 2 bases, in that order; junction bases with no gene match: 1. The CDR3 spells CASTSGGNTGELFF. CDR3 DNA: TGTGCCAGCACTAGCGGGGGAAACACCGGGGAGCTGTTTTTT. The whole variable domain, remainder taken from reference TRBV2 and TRBJ2-2, is EPEVTQTPSHQVTQMGQEVILRCVPISNHLYFYWYRQILGQKVEFLVSFYNNEISEKSEIFDDQFSVERPDGSNFTLKIRSTKLEDSAMYFCASTSGGNTGELFFGEGSRLTVL.

This clonotype has a handful of counts. The chain couples TRBV28 to TRBJ1-3, with 8 bases aligning to TRBD1. The length of the CDR3 is 18 residues. Germline-derived CDR1 and CDR2 are MDHEN and SYDVKM. V shed 5 bases, J shed 0 bases, and the junction held 12 bases outside the gene matches. CDR3 coding DNA: TGTGCCAGCAGTACCGGGACAGGTGTAGGGGGCTCTGGAAACACCATATATTTT. Its protein product is CASSTGTGVGGSGNTIYF.

This clonotype was detected many times. The genes are TRBV7-6 and TRBJ2-5, with TRBD2 as a possible D gene (6 bases). The CDR3 extends over 14 amino acids. Looked up from germline, CDR1 is SGHVS and CDR2 is FNYEAQ. Trimming shortened V by 1 base and J by 4 bases, and 10 bases separated the two germline ends. DNA of the CDR3: TGTGCCAGCAGCTTAGTGCGCGGGATAGAGACCCAGTACTTC. This translates into CASSLVRGIETQYF.

The chain combines TRBV28 with TRBJ2-7, with D perhaps TRBD1 (5 bases). Germline assignment: CDR1 MDHEN and CDR2 SYDVKM. V gave up 6 bases and J gave up 2 bases, with 17 bases separating them. The CDR3 has 15 residues. The CDR3 bases are TGTGCCAGCAGCCCACCCCCCGACAGTCCCTACGAGCAGTACTTC. Its protein product is CASSPPPDSPYEQYF.

The table lists this clonotype with many counts. The V call is TRBV9, the J call TRBJ1-4; D might be TRBD1 (6 bases). V was clipped by 4 bases and J by 3 bases, with 13 bases between them. Germline CDR1 SGDLS, CDR2 YYNGEE. CDR3 length: 15 amino acids. In DNA, the CDR3 is TGTGCCAGCAGCTGGGGGCCTGAAGCTAATGAAAAACTGTTTTTT. This gives the protein CASSWGPEANEKLFF. Full variable domain (outside the CDR3, taken from reference TRBV9 and TRBJ1-4): DSGVTQTPKHLITATGQRVTLRCSPRSGDLSVYWYQQSLDQGLQFLIQYYNGEERAKGNILERFSAQQFPDLHSELNLSSLELGDSALYFCASSWGPEANEKLFFGSGTQLSVL.